This is a list of T cell receptor beta chains from one sample in a study of CD8+ T cells in alopecia areata. TCRdb keeps only in-frame clones here, not all; method: immunoSEQ multiplex PCR. The table includes about 140,000 clones, 82% detected once. This material consisted of CD8+ T cells sorted from blood, taken at week 4, from a patient treated with tofacitinib. The receptors were gathered from a human donor with alopecia areata. Both conserved end residues are part of each CDR3.

j_gene: TRBJ2-7
len: 15
v_gene: TRBV18
CDR3aa: CASSPETGAGYEQYF

j_gene: TRBJ2-7
len: 15
v_gene: TRBV2
CDR3aa: CASSDRTSGDYEQYF

j_gene: TRBJ2-5
len: 14
v_gene: TRBV28
CDR3aa: CASKRRGPGETQYF

j_gene: TRBJ2-5
len: 15
v_gene: TRBV12-5
CDR3aa: CASGDPDRNQETQYF

j_gene: TRBJ2-3
len: 15
v_gene: TRBV9
CDR3aa: CASSPGGAGGDTQYF

j_gene: TRBJ2-3
len: 15
v_gene: TRBV7-6
CDR3aa: CASSLVGRSTDTQYF

j_gene: TRBJ2-6
len: 16
v_gene: TRBV2
CDR3aa: CASSEWGISGANVLTF

j_gene: TRBJ2-7
len: 13
v_gene: TRBV29-1
CDR3aa: CSVEAGKEYEQYF

j_gene: TRBJ2-1
len: 15
v_gene: TRBV11-3
CDR3aa: CASSLVRGGFDEQFF

j_gene: TRBJ2-1
len: 15
v_gene: TRBV15
CDR3aa: CATSREGISYNEQFF

j_gene: TRBJ2-1
len: 14
v_gene: TRBV4-1
CDR3aa: CASSQGALSGGPFF

j_gene: TRBJ1-4
len: 19
v_gene: TRBV9
CDR3aa: CASSANKERGLSANEKLFF

j_gene: TRBJ2-2
len: 15
v_gene: TRBV29-1
CDR3aa: CSVGLAGLYTGELFF

j_gene: TRBJ2-3
len: 16
v_gene: TRBV7-2
CDR3aa: CASSHARGRVTDTQYF

j_gene: TRBJ2-7
len: 13
v_gene: TRBV10-3
CDR3aa: CAISEADPYEQYF

j_gene: TRBJ2-1
len: 15
v_gene: TRBV7-6
CDR3aa: CASSTGQGIQNEQFF

j_gene: TRBJ1-1
len: 16
v_gene: TRBV5-6
CDR3aa: CASSFPNPRVGTEAFF

j_gene: TRBJ2-7
len: 14
v_gene: TRBV7-8
CDR3aa: CASSSGTGTYEQYF

j_gene: TRBJ2-1
len: 14
v_gene: TRBV6-5
CDR3aa: CASSYRQAYNEQFF

j_gene: TRBJ2-7
len: 16
v_gene: TRBV7-8
CDR3aa: CASSFGENRFSYEQYF

j_gene: TRBJ2-5
len: 12
v_gene: TRBV19
CDR3aa: CASGRPGETQYF

j_gene: TRBJ2-5
len: 17
v_gene: TRBV7-2
CDR3aa: CASSLFPAGGLGETQYF

j_gene: TRBJ1-2
len: 13
v_gene: TRBV9
CDR3aa: CASSGLRDYGYTF

j_gene: TRBJ2-2
len: 17
v_gene: TRBV7-8
CDR3aa: CASSLEVARVLGGELFF

j_gene: TRBJ2-2
len: 12
v_gene: TRBV6-5
CDR3aa: CSAGARDGELFF

j_gene: TRBJ2-5
len: 16
v_gene: TRBV19
CDR3aa: CASSPRLGQGSETQYF

j_gene: TRBJ2-3
len: 10
v_gene: TRBV7-9
CDR3aa: CASGTDTQYF

j_gene: TRBJ2-3
len: 15
v_gene: TRBV19
CDR3aa: CASSMDRQRGDTQYF

j_gene: TRBJ2-1
len: 15
v_gene: TRBV11-1
CDR3aa: CASSTWTSGNNEQFF

j_gene: TRBJ1-2
len: 13
v_gene: TRBV30
CDR3aa: CAWRGSADYGYTF

j_gene: TRBJ1-6
len: 15
v_gene: TRBV7-6
CDR3aa: CASSSGQGIGSPLHF

j_gene: TRBJ2-3
len: 14
v_gene: TRBV14
CDR3aa: CASSFGQGADTQYF

j_gene: TRBJ2-1
len: 15
v_gene: TRBV14
CDR3aa: CASRSGTGGFNEQFF

j_gene: TRBJ2-5
len: 13
v_gene: TRBV29-1
CDR3aa: CSVFTGDEETQYF

j_gene: TRBJ2-7
len: 14
v_gene: TRBV4-1
CDR3aa: CASSQGVGTYEQYF

j_gene: TRBJ2-7
len: 15
v_gene: TRBV7-2
CDR3aa: CASSSRDRDIRKQYF

j_gene: TRBJ1-1
len: 14
v_gene: TRBV6-5
CDR3aa: CASSYSTGVAEAFF

j_gene: TRBJ2-7
len: 12
v_gene: TRBV7-9
CDR3aa: CASSLVREDQYF

j_gene: TRBJ2-7
len: 12
v_gene: TRBV7-2
CDR3aa: CASSPSSYEQYF

j_gene: TRBJ2-3
len: 13
v_gene: TRBV19
CDR3aa: CASSLVDTDTQYF

j_gene: TRBJ2-2
len: 14
v_gene: TRBV9
CDR3aa: CASSGWTDTGELFF

j_gene: TRBJ2-5
len: 16
v_gene: TRBV19
CDR3aa: CASSRFPGQGKETQYF

j_gene: TRBJ2-3
len: 14
v_gene: TRBV5-1
CDR3aa: CASSEYFGTDTQYF

j_gene: TRBJ2-7
len: 15
v_gene: TRBV7-6
CDR3aa: CASSLTSGGSYEQYF

j_gene: NA
len: 14
v_gene: TRBV14
CDR3aa: CASSRQTTGYEQYF